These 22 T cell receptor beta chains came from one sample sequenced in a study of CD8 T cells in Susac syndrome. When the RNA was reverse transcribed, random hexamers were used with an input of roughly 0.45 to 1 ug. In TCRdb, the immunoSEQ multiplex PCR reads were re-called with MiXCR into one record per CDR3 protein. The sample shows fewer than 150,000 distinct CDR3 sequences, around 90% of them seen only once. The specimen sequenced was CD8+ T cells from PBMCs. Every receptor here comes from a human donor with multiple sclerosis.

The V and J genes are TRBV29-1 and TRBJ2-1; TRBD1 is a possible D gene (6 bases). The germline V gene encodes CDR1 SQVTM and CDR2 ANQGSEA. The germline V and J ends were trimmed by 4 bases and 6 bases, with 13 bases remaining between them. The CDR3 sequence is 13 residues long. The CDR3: CSVGGQSGNEQFF. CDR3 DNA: TGCAGCGTTGGGGGGCAGTCAGGCAATGAGCAGTTCTTC.

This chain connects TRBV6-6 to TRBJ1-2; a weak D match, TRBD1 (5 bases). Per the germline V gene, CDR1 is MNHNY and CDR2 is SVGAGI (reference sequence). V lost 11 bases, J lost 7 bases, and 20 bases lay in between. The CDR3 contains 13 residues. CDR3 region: CAGLYQGGGGYTF. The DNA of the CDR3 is TGTGCCGGCCTATATCAGGGTGGGGGTGGCTACACCTTC.

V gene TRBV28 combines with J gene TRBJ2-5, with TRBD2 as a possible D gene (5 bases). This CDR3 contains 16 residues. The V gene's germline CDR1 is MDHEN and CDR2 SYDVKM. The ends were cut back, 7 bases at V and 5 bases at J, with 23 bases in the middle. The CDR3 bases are TGTGCCAGCACCCCGATGAGGGCCGCGGTCACGGAGACCCAGTACTTC. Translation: CASTPMRAAVTETQYF. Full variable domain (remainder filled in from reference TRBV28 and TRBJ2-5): DVKVTQSSRYLVKRTGEKVFLECVQDMDHENMFWYRQDPGLGLRLIYFSYDVKMKEKGDIPEGYSVSREKKERFSLILESASTNQTSMYLCASTPMRAAVTETQYFGPGTRLLVL.

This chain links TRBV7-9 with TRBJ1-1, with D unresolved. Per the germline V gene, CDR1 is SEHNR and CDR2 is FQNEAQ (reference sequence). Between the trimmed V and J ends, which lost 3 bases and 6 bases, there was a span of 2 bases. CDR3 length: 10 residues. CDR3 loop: CASSFPEAFF. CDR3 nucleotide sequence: TGTGCCAGCAGCTTCCCTGAAGCTTTCTTT.

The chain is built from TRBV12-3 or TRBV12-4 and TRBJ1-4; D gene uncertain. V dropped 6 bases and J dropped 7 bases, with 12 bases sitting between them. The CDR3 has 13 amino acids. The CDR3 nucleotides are TGTGCCAGCAGCCCCCCCAGTGCTGAAAAACTGTTTTTT. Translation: CASSPPSAEKLFF.

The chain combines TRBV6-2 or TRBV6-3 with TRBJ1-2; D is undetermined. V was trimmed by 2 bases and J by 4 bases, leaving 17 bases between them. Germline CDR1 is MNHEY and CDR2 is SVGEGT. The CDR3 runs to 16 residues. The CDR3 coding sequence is TGTGCCAGCAGTTACGTCAAACCCTTTTCGATCTATGGCTACACCTTC. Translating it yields CASSYVKPFSIYGYTF.

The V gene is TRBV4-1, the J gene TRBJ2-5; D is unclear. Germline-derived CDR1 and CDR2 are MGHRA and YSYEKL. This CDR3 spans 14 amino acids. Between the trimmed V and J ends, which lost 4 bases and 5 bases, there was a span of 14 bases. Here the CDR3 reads CASSPLPISETQYF. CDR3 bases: TGCGCCAGCAGCCCTCTACCGATTTCCGAGACCCAGTACTTC.

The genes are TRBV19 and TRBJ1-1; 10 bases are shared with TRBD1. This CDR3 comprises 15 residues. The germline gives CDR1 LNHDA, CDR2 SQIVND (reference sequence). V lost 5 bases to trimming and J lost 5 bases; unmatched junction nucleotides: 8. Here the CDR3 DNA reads TGTGCCAGTAGTCCCGGGACAGGGGCGAATACTGAAGCTTTCTTT. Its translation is CASSPGTGANTEAFF.

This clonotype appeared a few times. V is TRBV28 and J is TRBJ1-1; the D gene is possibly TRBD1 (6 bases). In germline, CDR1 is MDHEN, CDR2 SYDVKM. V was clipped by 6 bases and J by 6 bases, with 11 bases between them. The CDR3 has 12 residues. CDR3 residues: CASSLTGPEAFF. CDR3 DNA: TGTGCCAGCAGCTTGACAGGACCTGAAGCTTTCTTT. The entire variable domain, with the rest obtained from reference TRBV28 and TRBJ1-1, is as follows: DVKVTQSSRYLVKRTGEKVFLECVQDMDHENMFWYRQDPGLGLRLIYFSYDVKMKEKGDIPEGYSVSREKKERFSLILESASTNQTSMYLCASSLTGPEAFFGQGTRLTVV.

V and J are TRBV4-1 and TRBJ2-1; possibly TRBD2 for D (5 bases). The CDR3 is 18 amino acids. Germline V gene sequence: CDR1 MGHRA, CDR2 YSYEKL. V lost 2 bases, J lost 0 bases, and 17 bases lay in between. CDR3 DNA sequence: TGCGCCAGCAGCCAATCACCCCCGGAGCGGAGCTCCTACAATGAGCAGTTCTTC. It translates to CASSQSPPERSSYNEQFF.

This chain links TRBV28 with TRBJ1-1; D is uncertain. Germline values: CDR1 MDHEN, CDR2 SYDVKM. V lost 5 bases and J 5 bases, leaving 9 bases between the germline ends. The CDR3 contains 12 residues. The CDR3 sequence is CASSPLRTEAFF. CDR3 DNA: TGTGCCAGCAGTCCCCTTAGAACTGAAGCTTTCTTT.

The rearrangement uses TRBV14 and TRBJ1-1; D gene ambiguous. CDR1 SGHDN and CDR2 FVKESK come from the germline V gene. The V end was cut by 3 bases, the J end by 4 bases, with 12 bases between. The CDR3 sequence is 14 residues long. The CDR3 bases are TGTGCCAGCAGCCAGGCTCCGGGTCCCACTGAAGCTTTCTTT. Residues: CASSQAPGPTEAFF.

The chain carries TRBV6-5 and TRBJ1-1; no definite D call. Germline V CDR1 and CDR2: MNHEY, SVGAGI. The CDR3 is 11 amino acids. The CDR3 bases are TGTGTAGTAGCGGTGAACACTGAAGCTTTCTTT. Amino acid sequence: CVVAVNTEAFF.

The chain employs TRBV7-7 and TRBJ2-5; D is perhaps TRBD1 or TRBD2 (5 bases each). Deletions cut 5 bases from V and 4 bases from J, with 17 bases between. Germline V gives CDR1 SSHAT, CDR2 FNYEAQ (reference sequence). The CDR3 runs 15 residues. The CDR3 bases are TGTGCCAGCAGCACTGGGGCTAGCATGCGAGAGACCCAGTACTTC. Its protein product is CASSTGASMRETQYF.

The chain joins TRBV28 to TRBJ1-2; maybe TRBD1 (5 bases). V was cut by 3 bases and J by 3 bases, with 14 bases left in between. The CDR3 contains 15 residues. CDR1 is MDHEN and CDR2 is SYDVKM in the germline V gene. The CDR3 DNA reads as TGTGCCAGCAGTTTGGGGCCCTTTGGTGACTATGGCTACACCTTC. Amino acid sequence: CASSLGPFGDYGYTF.

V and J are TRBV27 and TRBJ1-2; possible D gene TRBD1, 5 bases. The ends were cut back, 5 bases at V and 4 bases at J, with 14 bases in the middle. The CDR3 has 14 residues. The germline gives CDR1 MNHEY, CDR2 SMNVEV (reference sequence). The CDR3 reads CASSPIGTPYGYTF. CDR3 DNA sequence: TGTGCCAGCAGTCCAATCGGGACTCCCTATGGCTACACCTTC.

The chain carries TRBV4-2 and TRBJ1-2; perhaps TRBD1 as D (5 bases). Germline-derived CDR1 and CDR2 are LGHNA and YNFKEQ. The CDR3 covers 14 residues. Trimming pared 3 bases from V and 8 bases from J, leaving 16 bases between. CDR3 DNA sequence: TGTGCCAGCAGCCAGGGGGGACCCTTCGGGGGCTACACCTTC. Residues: CASSQGGPFGGYTF.

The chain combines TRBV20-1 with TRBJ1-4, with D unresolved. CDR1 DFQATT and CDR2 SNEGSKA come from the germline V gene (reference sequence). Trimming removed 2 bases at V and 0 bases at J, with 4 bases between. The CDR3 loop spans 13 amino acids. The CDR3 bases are TGCAGTGCTAGACATGCAACTAATGAAAAACTGTTTTTT. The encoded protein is CSARHATNEKLFF.

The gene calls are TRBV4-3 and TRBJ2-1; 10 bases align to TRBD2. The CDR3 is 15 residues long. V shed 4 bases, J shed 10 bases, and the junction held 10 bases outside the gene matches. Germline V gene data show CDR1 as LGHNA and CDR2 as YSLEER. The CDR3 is CASSRVLAGSEEQFF. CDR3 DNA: TGCGCCAGCAGCCGGGTACTAGCGGGAAGTGAGGAGCAGTTCTTC.

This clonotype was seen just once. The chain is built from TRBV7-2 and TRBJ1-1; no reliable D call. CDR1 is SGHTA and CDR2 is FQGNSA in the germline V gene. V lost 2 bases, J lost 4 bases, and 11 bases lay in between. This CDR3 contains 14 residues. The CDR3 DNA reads TGTGCCAGCAGCTTACGAGGGTTGGGCACTGAAGCTTTCTTT. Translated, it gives CASSLRGLGTEAFF.

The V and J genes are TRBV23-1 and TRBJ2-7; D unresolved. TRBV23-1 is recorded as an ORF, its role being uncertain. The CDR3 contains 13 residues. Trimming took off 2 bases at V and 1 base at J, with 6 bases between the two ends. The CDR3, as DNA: TGCGCCAGCAGTCAACCTCCTTCCTACGAGCAGTACTTC. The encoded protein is CASSQPPSYEQYF.

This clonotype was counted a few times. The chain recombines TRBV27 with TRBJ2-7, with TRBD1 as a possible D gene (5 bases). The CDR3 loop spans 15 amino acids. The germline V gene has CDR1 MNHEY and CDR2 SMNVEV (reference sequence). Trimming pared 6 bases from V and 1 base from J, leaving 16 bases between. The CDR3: CASSPEVDSSYEQYF. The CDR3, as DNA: TGTGCCAGCAGCCCTGAGGTAGACAGTTCCTACGAGCAGTACTTC.